This T cell receptor (beta chain) stems from a study of T cells in localized non-small cell lung cancer. Regarding the study as a whole: Highest T cell clonality was seen in uninvolved adjacent lung, surpassing that measured in tumor. Longer overall survival was associated with a higher density of T cells in the blood.

Assay used: immunoSEQ multiplex PCR; TCRdb lists only in-frame clones, some missing. The table has tens of thousands of clones, 85% to 90% seen once; the top ten hold 21%. CDR3 length: 13 amino acids. The V gene lost 6 bases and the J gene lost 2 bases, with 8 bases spanning the gap. The germline gives CDR1 MNHNS, CDR2 SASEGT. As regards this clone: Its antigen remains unidentified.

The sequences come from peripheral blood, collected before any cancer treatment. The origin of this receptor is a male donor older than 55 with stage III squamous cell lung carcinoma. J is TRBJ2-1 and V is TRBV6-1, with a weak D call TRBD2 (6 bases). Written as DNA, the CDR3 is TGTGCCAGCAGGGGGAGGACCTACAATGAGCAGTTCTTC. This translates into CASRGRTYNEQFF.